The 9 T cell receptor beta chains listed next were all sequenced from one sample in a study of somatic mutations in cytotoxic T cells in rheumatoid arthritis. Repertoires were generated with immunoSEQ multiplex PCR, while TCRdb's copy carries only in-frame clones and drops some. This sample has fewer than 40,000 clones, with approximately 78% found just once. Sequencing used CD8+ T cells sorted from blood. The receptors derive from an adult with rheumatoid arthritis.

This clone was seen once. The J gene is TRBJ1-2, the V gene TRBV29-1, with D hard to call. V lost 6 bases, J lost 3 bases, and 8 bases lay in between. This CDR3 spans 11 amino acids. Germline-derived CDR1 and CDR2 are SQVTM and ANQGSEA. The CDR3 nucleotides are TGCAGCGTCAGGACGGACTATGGCTACACCTTC. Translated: CSVRTDYGYTF.

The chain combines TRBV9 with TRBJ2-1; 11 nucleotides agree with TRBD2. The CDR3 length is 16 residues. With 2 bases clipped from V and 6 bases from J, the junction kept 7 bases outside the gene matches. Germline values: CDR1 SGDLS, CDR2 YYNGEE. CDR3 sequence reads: CASSVLAGGLVNEQFF. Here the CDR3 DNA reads TGTGCCAGCAGCGTCTTAGCGGGGGGGCTCGTCAATGAGCAGTTCTTC.

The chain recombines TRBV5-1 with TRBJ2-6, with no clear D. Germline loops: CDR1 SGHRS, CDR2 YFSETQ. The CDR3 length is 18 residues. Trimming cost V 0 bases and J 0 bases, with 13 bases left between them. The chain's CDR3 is CASSLESRPGSGANVLTF. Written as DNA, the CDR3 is TGCGCCAGCAGCTTGGAAAGTCGTCCTGGCTCTGGGGCCAACGTCCTGACTTTC. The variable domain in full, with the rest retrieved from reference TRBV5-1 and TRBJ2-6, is KAGVTQTPRYLIKTRGQQVTLSCSPISGHRSVSWYQQTPGQGLQFLFEYFSETQRNKGNFPGRFSGRQFSNSRSEMNVSTLELGDSALYLCASSLESRPGSGANVLTFGAGSRLTVL.

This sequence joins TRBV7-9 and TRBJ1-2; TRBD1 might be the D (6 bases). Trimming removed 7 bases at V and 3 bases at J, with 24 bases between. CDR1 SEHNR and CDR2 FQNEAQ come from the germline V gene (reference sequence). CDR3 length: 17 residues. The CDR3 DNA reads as TGTGCCAGCACCGTAAGGAAGGGGGACGGCAGACACTATGGCTACACCTTC. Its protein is CASTVRKGDGRHYGYTF.

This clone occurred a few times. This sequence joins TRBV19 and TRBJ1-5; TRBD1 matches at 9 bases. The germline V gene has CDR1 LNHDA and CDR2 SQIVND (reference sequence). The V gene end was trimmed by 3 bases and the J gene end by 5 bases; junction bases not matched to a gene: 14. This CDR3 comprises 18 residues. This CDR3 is CASSMRAPGQGGDQPQHF. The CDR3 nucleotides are TGTGCCAGTAGTATGAGGGCCCCGGGACAGGGAGGGGATCAGCCCCAGCATTTT.

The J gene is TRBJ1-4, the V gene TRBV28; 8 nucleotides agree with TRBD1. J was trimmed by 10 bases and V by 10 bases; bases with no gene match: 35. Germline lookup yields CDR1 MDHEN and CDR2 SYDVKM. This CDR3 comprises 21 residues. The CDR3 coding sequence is TGTGCCACCAATCCCCGCCGATTGGGACAGGTTTTAGGCGGTGGCAGGGGAAAACTGTTTTTT. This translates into CATNPRRLGQVLGGGRGKLFF.

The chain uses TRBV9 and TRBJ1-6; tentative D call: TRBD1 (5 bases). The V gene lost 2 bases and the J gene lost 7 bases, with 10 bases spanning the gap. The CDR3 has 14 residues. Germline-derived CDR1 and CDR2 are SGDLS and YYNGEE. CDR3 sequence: CASSVGVANSPLHF. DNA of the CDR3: TGTGCCAGCAGCGTGGGGGTGGCAAATTCACCCCTCCACTTT.

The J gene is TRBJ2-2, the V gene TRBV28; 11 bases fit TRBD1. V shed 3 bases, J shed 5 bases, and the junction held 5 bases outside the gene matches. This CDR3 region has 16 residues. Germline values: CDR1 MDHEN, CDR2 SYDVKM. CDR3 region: CASSFWGQGVTGELFF. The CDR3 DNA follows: TGTGCCAGCAGTTTTTGGGGACAGGGGGTTACCGGGGAGCTGTTTTTT.

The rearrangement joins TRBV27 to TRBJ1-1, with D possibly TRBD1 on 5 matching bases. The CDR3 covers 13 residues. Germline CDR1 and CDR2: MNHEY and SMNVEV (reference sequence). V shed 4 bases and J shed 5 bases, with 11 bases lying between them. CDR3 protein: CASSSGLRTEAFF. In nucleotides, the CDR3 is TGTGCCAGCAGTTCAGGGTTAAGAACTGAAGCTTTCTTT.